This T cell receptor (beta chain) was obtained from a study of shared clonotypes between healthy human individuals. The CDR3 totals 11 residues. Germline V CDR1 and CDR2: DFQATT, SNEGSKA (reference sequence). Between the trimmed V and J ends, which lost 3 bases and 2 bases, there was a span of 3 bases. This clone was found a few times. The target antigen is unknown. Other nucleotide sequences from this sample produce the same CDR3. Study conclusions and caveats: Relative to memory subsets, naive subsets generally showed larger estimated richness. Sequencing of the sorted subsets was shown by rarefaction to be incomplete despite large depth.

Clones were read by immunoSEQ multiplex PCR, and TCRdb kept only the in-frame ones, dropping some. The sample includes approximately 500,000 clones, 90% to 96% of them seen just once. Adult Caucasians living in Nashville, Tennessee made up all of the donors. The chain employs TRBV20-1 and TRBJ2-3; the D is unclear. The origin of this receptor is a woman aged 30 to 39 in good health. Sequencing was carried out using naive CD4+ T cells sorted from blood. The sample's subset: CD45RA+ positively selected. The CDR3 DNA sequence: TGCAGTGCTAGTCCCACAGATACGCAGTATTTT. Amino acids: CSASPTDTQYF.